The 14 T cell receptor beta chains listed next were all sequenced from one sample in a study of cytomegalovirus exposure and HLA in healthy donors. The PCR ran on 60 Vbeta and 13 Jbeta primers. The method was immunoSEQ multiplex PCR; TCRdb's version includes in-frame clones alone and lacks a portion of them. The sample holds more than 250,000 clones, 80% to 90% seen once. Sequenced sample: PBMCs. The receptors were sampled from a woman under 30 in good health and CMV-seronegative.

The chain joins TRBV19 to TRBJ1-1, with TRBD1 matching 7 bases. V lost 10 bases to trimming and J lost 4 bases; unmatched junction nucleotides: 18. The length of the CDR3 is 16 residues. Germline values: CDR1 LNHDA, CDR2 SQIVND (reference sequence). DNA for the CDR3: TGTGCCAATAGCACAGGGGACAGTCTAGAGGGCACTGAAGCTTTCTTT. It is translated as CANSTGDSLEGTEAFF.

The rearrangement joins TRBV4-1 to TRBJ2-1; TRBD2 agrees at 15 bases. The CDR3 consists of 17 residues. In germline, CDR1 is MGHRA, CDR2 YSYEKL. The ends lost 4 bases at V and 2 bases at J; junction bases unmatched: 3. CDR3 DNA sequence: TGCGCCAGCAGCCCCGGGACTAGCGGGGGGACCTACAATGAGCAGTTCTTC. Translating gives CASSPGTSGGTYNEQFF.

The CDR3 DNA follows: TGTGCCAGCAGCCCGTCATTTGGTCCGGACACCGGGGAGCTGTTTTTT. It yields the protein CASSPSFGPDTGELFF. The chain uses TRBV11-3 and TRBJ2-2; the D is unclear. This CDR3 is 16 amino acids long. Germline V gives CDR1 SGHNT, CDR2 YENEEA. V lost 5 bases to trimming and J lost 3 bases, with 16 bases between them.

The chain has TRBV2 and TRBJ2-5; 8 positions agree with TRBD2. With V trimmed by 5 bases and J by 4 bases, 9 bases remained unmatched. Germline CDR1 SNHLY, CDR2 FYNNEI. The length of the CDR3 is 15 residues. The CDR3 DNA follows: TGTGCCAGCAGTCCGGGACTAGGCAACACAGAGACCCAGTACTTC. Its translation is CASSPGLGNTETQYF.

V usage is TRBV18 and J usage is TRBJ1-4; a weak D match, TRBD1 (5 bases). The germline V and J ends were trimmed by 3 bases and 6 bases, with 17 bases remaining between them. Per the germline V gene, CDR1 is KGHSH and CDR2 is LQKENI. CDR3 length: 16 residues. CDR3 residues: CASSPPGPVRDEKLFF. CDR3 nucleotide sequence: TGTGCCAGCTCACCCCCAGGGCCAGTTAGAGATGAAAAACTGTTTTTT.

On this clone: A read error may produce the germline difference seen at one junction end. This sequence joins TRBV7-9 and TRBJ2-7; 7 bases are shared with TRBD1. CDR1 SEHNR and CDR2 FQNEAQ come from the germline V gene (reference sequence). CDR3 length: 15 residues. CDR3 in amino acids: CSSSSGTELSYEQYF. In DNA form, the CDR3 reads TGTTCCAGCAGCTCAGGGACAGAACTTTCCTACGAGCAGTACTTC.

The V call is TRBV15, the J call TRBJ2-1, with D perhaps TRBD1 (6 bases). CDR1 LNHNV and CDR2 YYDKDF come from the germline V gene (reference sequence). The CDR3 consists of 14 residues. V gave up 8 bases and J gave up 5 bases, with 16 bases separating them. CDR3 coding DNA: TGTGCCACCGGGGCTGCGGCAGGGGACAATGAGCAGTTCTTC. It codes for CATGAAAGDNEQFF.

The J gene is TRBJ2-3, the V gene TRBV5-1; TRBD2 is a possible D gene (6 bases). V lost 4 bases to trimming and J lost 2 bases, with 23 bases between them. The CDR3 spans 18 residues. Germline CDR1 and CDR2: SGHRS and YFSETQ. CDR3 in amino acids: CASSPRDGTTSNTDTQYF. The CDR3 bases are TGCGCCAGCAGCCCGCGGGACGGCACAACCTCTAACACAGATACGCAGTATTTT.

The chain links TRBV30 to TRBJ2-5; 9 bases are shared with TRBD1. CDR1 is GTSNPN, CDR2 SVGIG, per germline (reference sequence). The CDR3 is 13 residues long. J lost 0 bases, V lost 5 bases, and 1 base had no gene match. The CDR3 reads CAWGQGYQETQYF. Here the CDR3 DNA reads TGTGCCTGGGGACAGGGGTACCAAGAGACCCAGTACTTC. Full variable domain (remainder filled in from reference TRBV30 and TRBJ2-5): SQTIHQWPATLVQPVGSPLSLECTVEGTSNPNLYWYRQAAGRGLQLLFYSVGIGQISSEVPQNLSASRPQDRQFILSSKKLLLSDSGFYLCAWGQGYQETQYFGPGTRLLVL.

This sequence joins TRBV19 and TRBJ2-5, with 9 bases aligning to TRBD1. The better agreement between TRBJ2-7 and the DNA end casts doubt on the J call. The CDR3 extends over 13 amino acids. CDR1 is LNHDA, CDR2 SQIVND, per germline (reference sequence). CDR3 in amino acids: CATAGTGTYEQYF. The CDR3 coding sequence is TGTGCCACCGCCGGGACAGGGACCTACGAGCAGTACTTC.

J is TRBJ2-2 and V is TRBV18, with D uncertain. Germline loops: CDR1 KGHSH, CDR2 LQKENI. Trimming stripped 6 bases from V and 4 bases from J, with 15 bases between. The CDR3 spans 15 residues. CDR3 protein: CASSRELPSTGELFF. As DNA, the CDR3 is TGTGCCAGCTCTCGAGAGCTCCCGAGCACCGGGGAGCTGTTTTTT.

The chain carries TRBV30 and TRBJ1-1; D is uncertain. Per germline, CDR1 GTSNPN and CDR2 SVGIG (reference sequence). The CDR3 is 12 residues long. Deletions cut 4 bases from V and 7 bases from J, with 13 bases between. The CDR3 sequence is CAWNRGPYEAFF. In DNA, the CDR3 is TGTGCCTGGAACCGAGGTCCGTATGAAGCTTTCTTT.

The CDR3 DNA is TGTGCCAGCAGTGTAGGGAGTGGCACTGAAGCTTTCTTT. Translated: CASSVGSGTEAFF. The chain couples TRBV6-4 to TRBJ1-1; D call uncertain. Per germline, CDR1 MRHNA and CDR2 SNTAGT. This CDR3 is built from 13 residues. Trimming removed 4 bases from V and 4 bases from J, with 10 bases in between.

V usage is TRBV9 and J usage is TRBJ2-2, with 7 bases identical to TRBD2. The CDR3 extends over 18 amino acids. Looked up from germline, CDR1 is SGDLS and CDR2 is YYNGEE. The J segment lost 3 bases and the V segment lost 3 bases, leaving 14 bases of the junction unmatched. CDR3 sequence (DNA): TGTGCCAGCAGCGCGCTAAAGGGGCTAGCGGAGGACACCGGGGAGCTGTTTTTT. Translation gives CASSALKGLAEDTGELFF.